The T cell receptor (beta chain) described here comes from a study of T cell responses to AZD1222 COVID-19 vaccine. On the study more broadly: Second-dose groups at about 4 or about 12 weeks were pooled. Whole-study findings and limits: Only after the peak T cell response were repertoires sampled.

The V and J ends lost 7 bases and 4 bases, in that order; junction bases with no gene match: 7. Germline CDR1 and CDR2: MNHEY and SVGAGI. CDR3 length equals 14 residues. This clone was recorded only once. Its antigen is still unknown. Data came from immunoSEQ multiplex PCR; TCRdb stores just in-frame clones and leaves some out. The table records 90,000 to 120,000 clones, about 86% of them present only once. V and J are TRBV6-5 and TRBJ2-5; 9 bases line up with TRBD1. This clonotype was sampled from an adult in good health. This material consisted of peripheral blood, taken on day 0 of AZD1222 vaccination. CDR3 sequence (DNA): TGTGCCAGCACCTGGGACAGGGAAGGAGAGACCCAGTACTTC. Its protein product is CASTWDREGETQYF.